This T cell receptor (beta chain) was found in a study of technical replicates of blood from several donors. The CDR3 has 18 amino acids. Trimming stripped 3 bases from V and 8 bases from J, with 27 bases between. Germline CDR1 reads SGHRS; CDR2 reads YFSETQ. Assay used: immunoSEQ multiplex PCR; TCRdb lists only in-frame clones, some missing. The data hold approximately 93,000 clones, with approximately 95% observed a single time. The rearrangement joins TRBV5-1 to TRBJ2-1, with a possible D match to TRBD2 (6 bases). The clonotype comes from a human donor in good health. The source material was T cells isolated from PBMCs. The CDR3 coding sequence is TGCGCCAGCAGCTGGGCTTTATTTGTGGGGGACTCCCGGGATGAGCAGTTCTTC. As protein: CASSWALFVGDSRDEQFF.